This T cell receptor (beta chain) was captured by sequencing in a study of blood T cell repertoires in COVID-19. After removal of 5 bases from V and 4 bases from J, the junction contained 8 bases not matched to a gene. CDR1 is SGHTA, CDR2 FQGNSA, per germline. This CDR3 is built from 15 residues. The method was immunoSEQ multiplex PCR; TCRdb's version includes in-frame clones alone and lacks a portion of them. The sample lists roughly 220,000 clones, almost 85% occurring once. Source material: PBMCs or T cells enriched from blood (not recorded which). The V and J genes are TRBV7-2 and TRBJ1-5; 7 bases match TRBD1. The clonotype comes from a man in his forties who had recovered from COVID-19. The DNA for the CDR3 is TGTGCCAGCAGCGGGGCGTCAGGGGGGAATCAGCCCCAGCATTTT. It translates to CASSGASGGNQPQHF.